These 6 T cell receptor beta chains share one sample of origin, sequenced in a study of blood T cell repertoires in COVID-19. Measured with immunoSEQ multiplex PCR; TCRdb has only the in-frame clones, and not every one. The sample has 90,000 to 150,000 clones; around 85% are singletons. The sample taken for sequencing was peripheral blood. All receptors derive from a man aged 45 to 65 with acute or convalescent COVID-19.

This clone appeared a few times. The V gene is TRBV5-4, the J gene TRBJ1-1; no reliable D call. Trimming removed 0 bases at V and 0 bases at J, with 9 bases between. Germline V gene lookup returns CDR1 SGHNT and CDR2 YYREEE (reference sequence). The CDR3 spans 15 residues. The CDR3 sequence: CASSLGTAMNTEAFF. The CDR3 coding sequence is TGTGCCAGCAGCTTGGGTACAGCTATGAACACTGAAGCTTTCTTT.

The rearrangement joins TRBV5-1 to TRBJ1-5; the D gene is possibly TRBD1 (6 bases). CDR1 and CDR2 (germline): SGHRS, YFSETQ. The CDR3 covers 15 residues. Trimming stripped 2 bases from V and 0 bases from J, with 9 bases between. CDR3 coding DNA: TGCGCCAGCAGCTTACAGGGTAATAGCAATCAGCCCCAGCATTTT. Translating gives CASSLQGNSNQPQHF. Supplemented by reference TRBV5-1 and TRBJ1-5, the full variable domain reads KAGVTQTPRYLIKTRGQQVTLSCSPISGHRSVSWYQQTPGQGLQFLFEYFSETQRNKGNFPGRFSGRQFSNSRSEMNVSTLELGDSALYLCASSLQGNSNQPQHFGDGTRLSIL.

The chain carries TRBV27 and TRBJ2-7; D unresolved. The CDR3 loop spans 14 amino acids. Trimming pared 7 bases from V and 0 bases from J, leaving 13 bases between. Germline CDR1 and CDR2: MNHEY and SMNVEV (reference sequence). CDR3 protein: CASTSYRVSYEQYF. DNA for the CDR3: TGTGCCAGCACCTCATACCGGGTCTCCTACGAGCAGTACTTC.

This clone was counted a few times. The rearrangement uses TRBV19 and TRBJ2-1; 7 bases match TRBD2. The CDR3 loop spans 16 amino acids. Germline V gene sequence: CDR1 LNHDA, CDR2 SQIVND (reference sequence). Trimming removed 9 bases from V and 0 bases from J; junction bases left unmatched: 11. Here the CDR3 reads CASSRTSASSYNEQFF. In DNA, the CDR3 is TGTGCCAGCTCACGCACTAGCGCGAGCTCCTACAATGAGCAGTTCTTC.

This rearrangement joins TRBV2 to TRBJ1-5; D is unresolved. Deletions cut 4 bases from V and 0 bases from J, with 7 bases between. The CDR3 totals 14 residues. Germline assignment: CDR1 SNHLY and CDR2 FYNNEI. The CDR3 DNA reads as TGTGCCAGCAGTGCCAGACTTAGCAATCAGCCCCAGCATTTT. As protein: CASSARLSNQPQHF.

The chain is built from TRBV2 and TRBJ1-2; the D is unclear. This CDR3 comprises 14 residues. V was clipped by 5 bases and J by 4 bases, with 14 bases between them. Germline values: CDR1 SNHLY, CDR2 FYNNEI. The CDR3 reads CASSPMRESYGYTF. As DNA, the CDR3 is TGTGCCAGCAGTCCAATGAGGGAGTCCTATGGCTACACCTTC.